The entry that follows covers one T cell receptor beta chain sequence. Repertoires were generated with immunoSEQ multiplex PCR, while TCRdb's copy carries only in-frame clones and drops some. This sample has about 34,000 clones, with approximately 90% found just once. This sample stems from a study of T cell changes during pregnancy in multiple sclerosis. The CDR3 runs 14 residues. CDR1 is MDHEN, CDR2 SYDVKM, per germline. Trimming at V came to 2 bases and at J to 10 bases, leaving 5 bases not matched to a gene. The rearrangement joins TRBV28 to TRBJ1-6; 7 bases are shared with TRBD1. Sequencing was performed on peripheral blood, taken in the second trimester of pregnancy. This clonotype originated in a female donor in good health, enrolled as a control in a pregnancy study. This CDR3 reads CASSLLRGQSPLHF. For the CDR3, the DNA is TGTGCCAGCAGTTTACTGAGGGGGCAATCACCCCTCCACTTT.